This paragraph covers one T cell receptor beta chain sequence. Its recognized antigen is unknown. Base qualities were left out, and no much larger clone turns up one base away. Whole blood was collected in K2EDTA tubes by collaborating institutions according to the institutions' own protocols. For TCRbeta analysis, collaborators shipped samples in one of three forms: frozen whole blood, isolated PBMCs, or DNA extracted from either of those sample types. The CDR3 runs 15 amino acids, cysteine and phenylalanine included. CDR3 DNA only is kept here, 45 bases in frame from base 1. For CDR1 and CDR2, the germline V gene lists SGDLS and YYNGEE. From V the trimming removes 6 bases and from J it removes 2 bases, while the gene matches leave 8 bases of the junction unaccounted for. This sample is part of a study of blood T cell repertoires in COVID-19 (dated by TCRdb to about 2020). Context from the whole study: Samples covering the acute and convalescent phases of COVID-19 were provided by collaborators in the United States, Italy and Spain. The material from the prospective study consisted of cDNA or gDNA derived from T cells, B-cell-depleted T cells, or PBMCs. HLA class I and class II types, where available, came from metadata supplied by the sample provider rather than from assay-based typing. The repertoires were released in a freely available public database meant as a resource for research on the immune response to SARS-CoV-2. The samples were drawn from the first 160 participants of the ongoing ImmuneRACE study and from 950 to 1,500 subjects provided by 6 global collaborators. Sample metadata almost always included a de-identified subject ID, COVID-19 status, age in years and sex. Deeply sampled blood TCRbeta repertoires from subjects exposed to, actively infected with, or recovered from COVID-19 were included in the dataset.

TCRbeta CDR3 regions were amplified from genomic DNA by means of the immunoSEQ Assay, a bias-controlled multiplex PCR. As for how the authors treated the data: The number of nucleated cells in each sample was estimated from the amplification of reference gene primers within the assay. Sequence reads were collapsed and filtered to measure the absolute abundance of every unique TCRbeta CDR3 rearrangement. For each sample, productive Simpson clonality was calculated by taking the square root of Simpson's diversity index across productive rearrangements. Entries here come from immuneACCESS through TCRdb and include only in-frame sequences with V and J called. Some clones fail to appear in such tables; in the studies checked, an unresolved V gene covers under half of the shortfall, and the cause of the remainder is unknown. V, J and clone size reflect that table, while D and trimming were determined from the DNA. Present in this sample are about 180,000 clones, approximately 80% of which were seen just once. The ten biggest clones cover about 1.6% of the sample.

Beyond this particular receptor, the publication reports: How much clinical and demographic metadata was included differed by source and by participant, and the metadata was provided uncurated.

This TCR derives from a human donor in a cohort sampled during active COVID-19. The sequencing sample was made of peripheral blood. The rearranged segments are TRBV9 and TRBJ2-5; 9 junctional bases match TRBD1. In nucleotide form, the sequence is TGTGCCAGCACCGGCGGGACAGGGCATCAAGAGACCCAGTACTTC. Translated, it gives CASTGGTGHQETQYF. The entire variable domain, with the stretches around the CDR3 drawn from the reference TRBV9 and TRBJ2-5 proteins, is DSGVTQTPKHLITATGQRVTLRCSPRSGDLSVYWYQQSLDQGLQFLIQYYNGEERAKGNILERFSAQQFPDLHSELNLSSLELGDSALYFCASTGGTGHQETQYFGPGTRLLVL.